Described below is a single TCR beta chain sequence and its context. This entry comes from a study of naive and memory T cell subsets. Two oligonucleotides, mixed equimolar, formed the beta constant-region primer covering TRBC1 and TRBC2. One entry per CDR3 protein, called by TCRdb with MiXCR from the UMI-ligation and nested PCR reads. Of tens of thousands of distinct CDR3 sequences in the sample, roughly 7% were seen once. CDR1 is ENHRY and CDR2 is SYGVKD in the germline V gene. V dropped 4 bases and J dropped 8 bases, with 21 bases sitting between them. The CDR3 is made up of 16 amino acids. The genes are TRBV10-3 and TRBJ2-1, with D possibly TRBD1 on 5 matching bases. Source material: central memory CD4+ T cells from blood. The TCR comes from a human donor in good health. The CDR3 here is CAISAGGAGFVDEQFF. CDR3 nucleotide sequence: TGTGCCATCAGTGCTGGTGGAGCAGGGTTCGTCGATGAGCAGTTCTTC.